Shown below are 30 T cell receptor beta chains from a single sample sequenced in a study of Graves' ophthalmopathy and Graves' hyperthyroidism. Amplification from RNA transcripts yielded the TCR beta CDR3 regions. HTBI primers served in a first-round RT-PCR, which a second-round multiplex PCR followed. MiXCR, run by TCRdb on the multiplex PCR reads, gives a single entry per CDR3 protein. The sample records 740,000 or so distinct CDR3 sequences, around 40% being singletons. The source material was peripheral blood. These receptors all stem from an adult man with Graves' ophthalmopathy.

This clonotype has a count of ten or more. The chain uses TRBV19 and TRBJ2-5; D gene uncertain. Germline CDR1 LNHDA, CDR2 SQIVND (reference sequence). V was trimmed by 5 bases and J by 5 bases, leaving 6 bases between them. This CDR3 spans 11 amino acids. The CDR3 protein is CASSSSETQYF. For the CDR3, the DNA is TGTGCCAGTAGTTCCTCGGAGACCCAGTACTTC.

A few counts support this clonotype. The chain is built from TRBV5-4 and TRBJ2-2, with TRBD1 matching over 8 bases. Germline CDR1 reads SGHNT; CDR2 reads YYREEE (reference sequence). Germline trimming cut 6 bases from V and 2 bases from J; bases unmatched to any gene: 3. CDR3 length: 14 residues. CDR3 coding DNA: TGTGCCAGCACGGGACAGGAAAACACCGGGGAGCTGTTTTTT. It encodes CASTGQENTGELFF.

The chain recombines TRBV9 with TRBJ2-7; 9 bases line up with TRBD1. The germline gives CDR1 SGDLS, CDR2 YYNGEE. J gave up 5 bases and V 4 bases, and 7 bases lay outside the gene matches. The CDR3 loop spans 14 amino acids. The CDR3 bases are TGTGCCAGCAGCCAAGGGACAGGGAGGGACGAGCAGTACTTC. Translating it yields CASSQGTGRDEQYF.

This clonotype was seen a handful of times. The chain links TRBV29-1 to TRBJ2-7; 10 bases map to TRBD2. The DNA matches TRBJ2-1 better at its end, which makes the J call doubtful. CDR1 is SQVTM and CDR2 is ANQGSEA in the germline V gene. CDR3 size: 15 residues. The CDR3 bases are TGCAGCGTCAACCGACTAGCGGGCCCCTACAATGAGCAGTTCTTC. Amino acids: CSVNRLAGPYNEQFF.

The chain combines TRBV19 with TRBJ2-2, with D possibly being TRBD1 (6 bases). The CDR3 runs 16 residues. Germline V gene sequence: CDR1 LNHDA, CDR2 SQIVND (reference sequence). The V and J ends lost 6 bases and 1 base respectively, with 15 bases between them. CDR3 in amino acids: CASRRKTGLNTGELFF. The CDR3 DNA sequence: TGTGCCAGTAGGCGAAAGACAGGCCTGAACACCGGGGAGCTGTTTTTT.

This clonotype has more than one count but fewer than ten. The DNA for the CDR3 is TGTGCCAGCAGCTACCTGGGACCTGACACCGGGGAGCTGTTTTTT. Translation gives CASSYLGPDTGELFF. The chain couples TRBV5-4 to TRBJ2-2; either TRBD1 or TRBD2 may fit D (5 bases each). V shed 3 bases and J shed 3 bases, with 12 bases lying between them. This CDR3 is built from 15 residues. Germline V gene lookup returns CDR1 SGHNT and CDR2 YYREEE (reference sequence).

A word on this clonotype: It may be a read error: a sequence one base away is much more abundant. The V call is TRBV19, the J call TRBJ2-7; weak D call: TRBD2 (6 bases). The CDR3 extends over 15 amino acids. From germline, CDR1 is LNHDA and CDR2 SQIVND (reference sequence). Trimming took 5 bases from V and 1 from J, leaving 15 bases between them. CDR3 in DNA: TGTGCCAGTAGTCTAGCGTTCGGCAAGTCCTACGAGCAGTACTTC. It specifies CASSLAFGKSYEQYF.

The rearrangement links TRBV29-1 to TRBJ1-1, with 7 bases fitting TRBD1. V lost 8 bases, J lost 0 bases, and 6 bases stayed unmatched. CDR1 is SQVTM, CDR2 ANQGSEA, per germline. This CDR3 contains 13 residues. CDR3 nucleotide sequence: TGCAGCTTAGGGGACAGAATGAACACTGAAGCTTTCTTT. Amino acids: CSLGDRMNTEAFF.

This clonotype was seen a handful of times. The gene calls are TRBV7-2 and TRBJ2-7, with 9 bases matching TRBD2. V gave up 5 bases and J gave up 2 bases; unmatched junction bases: 16. The CDR3 consists of 18 residues. Germline loops: CDR1 SGHTA, CDR2 FQGNSA. The CDR3 protein is CASSQKGGGRAFPYEQYF. The CDR3 DNA reads TGTGCCAGCAGCCAGAAAGGGGGCGGGAGGGCCTTCCCCTACGAGCAGTACTTC.

The chain employs TRBV7-2 and TRBJ2-7; 10 nucleotides line up with TRBD2. The germline CDR1 and CDR2 sequences are SGHTA and FQGNSA. The CDR3 is 17 amino acids. The trim removed 4 bases at V and 5 bases at J, leaving 14 bases unmatched. DNA of the CDR3: TGTGCCAGCAGCTCACCGGCCGGGACTAGCGCTTCCCACGAGCAGTACTTC. Translation: CASSSPAGTSASHEQYF. Combining the CDR3 with reference TRBV7-2 and TRBJ2-7 gives the whole variable domain GAGVSQSPSNKVTEKGKDVELRCDPISGHTALYWYRQSLGQGLEFLIYFQGNSAPDKSGLPSDRFSAERTGGSVSTLTIQRTQQEDSAVYLCASSSPAGTSASHEQYFGPGTRLTVT.

Concerning this clonotype: A much larger clone differs by one base, so this may be a read error. This chain connects TRBV7-2 to TRBJ2-5; the D is unclear. The CDR3 has 12 residues. V was clipped by 2 bases and J by 6 bases, with 7 bases between them. Per germline, CDR1 SGHTA and CDR2 FQGNSA. This chain's CDR3 is CASSLIAQTQYF. CDR3 DNA sequence: TGTGCCAGCAGCTTAATAGCCCAGACCCAGTACTTC.

Regarding this clonotype: No conserved phenylalanine or tryptophan is present at the end of the CDR3, so a read error is the likely explanation. No DNA is shown, since the ends of the CDR3 on it are uncertain; the CDR3 is the one TCRdb lists. The rearrangement uses TRBV7-9 and TRBJ2-5; the table's D call TRBD2 went unverified against the DNA. Germline loops: CDR1 SEHNR, CDR2 FQNEAQ (reference sequence). The CDR3 extends over 10 residues, inclusive of both ends. The CDR3 loop reads CASSLNGGDY.

This clonotype was counted between two and nine times. This chain uses TRBV7-8 with TRBJ1-6; 7 positions match TRBD1. CDR1 is SGHVS, CDR2 FQNEAQ, per germline. V lost 5 bases and J lost 7; bases outside the gene matches: 8. The CDR3 length is 15 residues. CDR3 amino acids: CASSLGTVGNSPLHF. The CDR3 DNA reads as TGTGCCAGCAGCCTCGGGACAGTAGGCAATTCACCCCTCCACTTT.

CDR3 sequence: CASSYTFQGDEQYF. The CDR3 DNA follows: TGTGCCAGCAGTTACACATTCCAGGGCGACGAGCAGTACTTC. This rearrangement joins TRBV6-5 to TRBJ2-7; the D gene is possibly TRBD1 (5 bases). The ends were cut back, 2 bases at V and 5 bases at J, with 13 bases in the middle. This CDR3 region has 14 residues. Germline V gives CDR1 MNHEY, CDR2 SVGAGI.

This clonotype was seen more than once but under ten times. A junction end diverges from the germline sequence, so it may reflect a read error. The genes are TRBV24-1 and TRBJ1-1, with 7 bases identical to TRBD1. CDR1 is KGHDR, CDR2 SFDVKD, per germline. The CDR3 sequence is 14 residues long. CDR3 loop: CASSRQGVGTEAFF. The CDR3 region has the DNA TGTGCCAGCAGTCGGCAGGGGGTTGGCACTGAAGCTTTCTTT.

As to this clonotype: A much larger clone sits a single nucleotide away, making a read error possible. V and J are TRBV7-9 and TRBJ1-4, with unresolved D. Germline V gives CDR1 SEHNR, CDR2 FQNEAQ (reference sequence). V lost 8 bases and J lost 5, with 12 bases in between. The CDR3 is made up of 13 amino acids. CDR3 sequence: CASGRIPNEKLFF. CDR3 nucleotide sequence: TGTGCCAGCGGCAGGATACCGAATGAAAAACTGTTTTTT.

In the case of this clonotype: It may be a read error: a sequence one base away is much more abundant. The chain joins TRBV10-3 to TRBJ2-6; 9 nucleotides line up with TRBD2. This CDR3 has 18 residues. The germline V gene encodes CDR1 ENHRY and CDR2 SYGVKD. In DNA form, the CDR3 reads TGTGCCATCAGGGCCCCGATAGCGGGAGTGGCTGGGGCCAACGCCCTGACTTTC. As protein: CAIRAPIAGVAGANALTF.

This clonotype turned up a few times. The chain links TRBV20-1 to TRBJ2-7, with 9 bases fitting TRBD1. The CDR3 contains 16 residues. V was clipped by 0 bases and J by 6 bases; unmatched bases: 12. Germline CDR1 DFQATT, CDR2 SNEGSKA (reference sequence). DNA for the CDR3: TGCAGTGCTAGAGATGGACAGGGGTTAAGATCCGGCGAGCAGTACTTC. Translating gives CSARDGQGLRSGEQYF.

About this clonotype itself: This may come from a read error, since a much larger clone is one base off. The V and J genes are TRBV7-6 and TRBJ1-3; no clear D gene. The CDR3 covers 15 residues. Germline CDR1 is SGHVS and CDR2 is FNYEAQ. Trimming took off 0 bases at V and 4 bases at J, with 10 bases between the two ends. This chain's CDR3 is CASSLAGSVGNTIYF. CDR3 nucleotides: TGTGCCAGCAGCTTAGCAGGGTCGGTGGGAAACACCATATATTTT.

V gene TRBV7-9 combines with J gene TRBJ2-5; 13 bases align to TRBD2. J lost 5 bases, V lost 5 bases, and 14 bases had no gene match. The CDR3 length is 18 residues. The germline V gene has CDR1 SEHNR and CDR2 FQNEAQ (reference sequence). CDR3 coding DNA: TGTGCCAGCAGCCCGAGGACTAGCGGGAGAGGAGTTGGGGAGACCCAGTACTTC. Protein sequence: CASSPRTSGRGVGETQYF.

Comments on this clonotype: A single base separates this from a much larger clone, so it may be a read error. This sequence joins TRBV15 and TRBJ2-2, with 11 nucleotides matching TRBD2. Germline V gives CDR1 LNHNV, CDR2 YYDKDF (reference sequence). This CDR3 contains 15 residues. V lost 10 bases and J lost 4; bases outside the gene matches: 8. CDR3 DNA: TGTGCCAGCGATAACGGACTAGCGGGCACCGGGGAGCTGTTTTTT. Amino acids: CASDNGLAGTGELFF.

The rearrangement uses TRBV20-1 and TRBJ1-2; 7 nucleotides agree with TRBD1. CDR1 and CDR2 from the germline V gene are DFQATT and SNEGSKA (reference sequence). After removal of 0 bases from V and 6 bases from J, the junction contained 4 bases not matched to a gene. This CDR3 is built from 13 residues. CDR3: CSARDDRVNGYTF. CDR3 nucleotides: TGCAGTGCTAGAGATGACAGGGTCAATGGCTACACCTTC.

The chain couples TRBV14 to TRBJ2-5; D gene unclear. The CDR3 has 17 amino acids. V lost 3 bases to trimming and J lost 2 bases, with 19 bases between them. The germline gives CDR1 SGHDN, CDR2 FVKESK. The CDR3 region has the DNA TGTGCCAGCAGCCAGTTGCCAGAAACCAACCAACAAGAGACCCAGTACTTC. Amino acids: CASSQLPETNQQETQYF.

A single count supports this clonotype. A much larger clone lies a single base off, so this may be a read error. The rearrangement joins TRBV7-8 to TRBJ1-1; D not certain. V dropped 9 bases and J dropped 4 bases, with 18 bases sitting between them. CDR3 length: 14 residues. Germline V gene lookup returns CDR1 SGHVS and CDR2 FQNEAQ. In DNA form, the CDR3 reads TGTGCCAGTAGTACGGACGGGCGGGGCACTGAAGCTTTCTTT. Residues: CASSTDGRGTEAFF.

This clonotype was detected ten times or more. The chain couples TRBV29-1 to TRBJ1-2, with unresolved D. The V end lost 1 base, the J end lost 5 bases, and 8 bases lay between the germline ends. Germline V gene sequence: CDR1 SQVTM, CDR2 ANQGSEA. The CDR3 runs to 12 residues. DNA of the CDR3: TGCAGCGTTGAAGGGCGTCGGTATGGCTACACCTTC. It encodes CSVEGRRYGYTF.

The sample holds many counts of this clonotype. This chain connects TRBV10-3 to TRBJ1-1; D is unclear. The germline V and J ends were trimmed by 2 bases and 5 bases, with 12 bases remaining between them. Germline values: CDR1 ENHRY, CDR2 SYGVKD. The CDR3 runs to 14 residues. The CDR3 region is CAISEKVSATEAFF. In nucleotides, the CDR3 is TGTGCCATCAGTGAGAAAGTCAGCGCGACTGAAGCTTTCTTT.

The CDR3 protein is CATSDGGSQPQHF. For the CDR3, the DNA is TGTGCCACCAGTGATGGGGGCAGTCAGCCCCAGCATTTT. The V and J genes are TRBV24-1 and TRBJ1-5, with D possibly TRBD1 on 6 matching bases. Trimming removed 3 bases at V and 6 bases at J, with 8 bases between. The CDR3 has 13 residues. The germline gives CDR1 KGHDR, CDR2 SFDVKD.

In its sample, this clonotype was seen many times. V usage is TRBV19 and J usage is TRBJ1-4, with TRBD1 matching 7 bases. After removal of 3 bases from V and 7 bases from J, the junction contained 5 bases not matched to a gene. Per the germline V gene, CDR1 is LNHDA and CDR2 is SQIVND (reference sequence). This CDR3 is built from 14 residues. The CDR3 region has the DNA TGTGCCAGTAGTATCGGGACAGCGCCTGAAAAACTGTTTTTT. It specifies CASSIGTAPEKLFF.

The chain joins TRBV29-1 to TRBJ2-2; 11 bases match TRBD2. CDR3 size: 18 residues. The germline V gene encodes CDR1 SQVTM and CDR2 ANQGSEA. Unmatched junction bases numbered 15, after V lost 5 bases and J lost 4 bases. The CDR3 DNA reads as TGCAGCGTTTTGGGGTTTAGCGGGGGGGCCTGGAGCACCGGGGAGCTGTTTTTT. Translating gives CSVLGFSGGAWSTGELFF.

This clonotype came up a few times. The CDR3 nucleotides are TGTGCCAGCAGCTTTAGCGGGACTTACTCCTACGAGCAGTACTTC. Translating gives CASSFSGTYSYEQYF. This chain joins TRBV11-2 and TRBJ2-7; TRBD2 aligns across 8 bases. Germline trimming cut 3 bases from V and 0 bases from J; bases unmatched to any gene: 4. This CDR3 has 15 residues. Germline loops: CDR1 SGHAT, CDR2 FQNNGV.